Below are 8 T cell receptor beta chains sequenced from a single sample in a study of T cell repertoires in cytomegalovirus infection. These receptors have no known antigen. TCRdb reanalysed the reads using MiXCR and keeps one entry per CDR3 protein. The data contain approximately 1,000,000 distinct CDR3 sequences, 31% of them seen just once; the ten biggest clones take up more than 12%. Sequencing used cultured CD8+ T cells from PBMCs, obtained from culture after CMV antigen stimulation. The origin of the receptors is a human donor in good health (CMV status not recorded). Some clones in this sample may be carry-over from other donors' samples.

This clonotype was seen once. The chain has TRBV28 and TRBJ2-3; no clear D gene. The V end lost 8 bases, the J end lost 1 base, and 13 bases lay between the germline ends. CDR1 and CDR2 (germline): MDHEN, SYDVKM. The CDR3 spans 14 residues. The CDR3 loop reads CASAPSRGTDTQYF. The CDR3 nucleotides are TGTGCCAGCGCCCCAAGCCGGGGCACAGATACGCAGTATTTT.

This clonotype was seen ten or more times. The chain carries TRBV7-8 and TRBJ2-1; D possibly corresponds to TRBD2 (7 bases). Germline CDR1 and CDR2: SGHVS and FQNEAQ. The CDR3 spans 15 residues. V was trimmed by 2 bases and J by 8 bases, leaving 16 bases between them. The CDR3 loop reads CASSLRRGPLDEQFF. The CDR3 DNA is TGTGCCAGCAGCTTAAGGCGGGGGCCCCTTGATGAGCAGTTCTTC.

This chain uses TRBV5-4 with TRBJ2-5; TRBD2 agrees at 10 bases. CDR1 is SGHNT, CDR2 YYREEE, per germline (reference sequence). The CDR3 covers 16 residues. V trimming: 1 base; J trimming: 2 bases; junction bases outside the gene matches: 5. The CDR3 spells CASSLFLAGVQETQYF. CDR3 bases: TGTGCCAGCAGCTTGTTTCTAGCGGGGGTGCAAGAGACCCAGTACTTC.

This clonotype was detected only a few times. The V call is TRBV6-2 or TRBV6-3, the J call TRBJ2-2; D is undetermined. The CDR3 contains 13 residues. Trimming took off 3 bases at V and 6 bases at J, with 8 bases between the two ends. Germline CDR1 and CDR2: MNHEY and SVGEGT. The CDR3 DNA sequence: TGTGCCAGCAGTTATTTTGGCTCCGGGGAGCTGTTTTTT. It yields the protein CASSYFGSGELFF.

V is TRBV7-6 and J is TRBJ2-3, with 12 positions matching TRBD2. V was clipped by 5 bases and J by 0 bases; unmatched bases: 9. The CDR3 length is 18 residues. CDR1 and CDR2 (germline): SGHVS, FNYEAQ. The CDR3 sequence is CASSPGLAGITSTDTQYF. CDR3 DNA: TGTGCCAGCAGCCCAGGACTAGCGGGGATCACTAGCACAGATACGCAGTATTTT.

The chain is built from TRBV20-1 and TRBJ1-4; D gene unclear. V lost 1 base and J 13 bases, leaving 19 bases between the germline ends. The CDR3 length is 14 residues. The germline V gene has CDR1 DFQATT and CDR2 SNEGSKA (reference sequence). The CDR3: CSARAGRAHEGLFF. As DNA, the CDR3 is TGCAGTGCTAGAGCCGGACGGGCTCATGAGGGACTGTTTTTT.

This clonotype has a count of ten or more. This chain connects TRBV7-9 to TRBJ2-1, with TRBD2 matching 9 bases. The trim removed 1 base at V and 5 bases at J, leaving 6 bases unmatched. Looked up from germline, CDR1 is SEHNR and CDR2 is FQNEAQ (reference sequence). The CDR3 extends over 16 amino acids. CDR3 coding DNA: TGTGCCAGCAGCTTAGTTAGCGGGGGTCCCAACAATGAGCAGTTCTTC. It yields the protein CASSLVSGGPNNEQFF. Combining the CDR3 with reference TRBV7-9 and TRBJ2-1 gives the whole variable domain DTGVSQNPRHKITKRGQNVTFRCDPISEHNRLYWYRQTLGQGPEFLTYFQNEAQLEKSRLLSDRFSAERPKGSFSTLEIQRTEQGDSAMYLCASSLVSGGPNNEQFFGPGTRLTVL.

This clonotype has just a few counts. The V and J genes are TRBV12-5 and TRBJ1-2; D possibly corresponds to TRBD1 (6 bases). The CDR3 totals 13 residues. Germline V lookup: CDR1 LGHNT, CDR2 FRNRAP. V was shortened by 1 base and J by 8 bases, with 11 bases between the two germline ends. The CDR3 DNA reads as TGTGCTAGTGGTTTGGCAGGGGTCGGAGGCTACACCTTC. It is translated as CASGLAGVGGYTF.